The 29 T cell receptor beta chains below were found in one sample sequenced in a study of T cells in Graves' hyperthyroidism and ophthalmopathy (dated by TCRdb to between 2018 and 2021). Library preparation was by multiplex PCR. The listed sequencing device is Illumina HiSeq 2000. The TCR beta CDR3 regions were amplified from RNA transcripts. The first round of RT-PCR for the TCR CDR3 was performed with the HTBI primer set and the Qiagen OneStep RT-PCR kit. TCRdb reworked the public reads: Q25 trimming with fastp, MiXCR clone assembly, productive beta chains retained. Rows merge per CDR3 protein into single entries with the most common DNA and genes. The sample table lists some 500,000 distinct CDR3 sequences, roughly a quarter of them with a count of one. The ten largest clones capture roughly 10% of the sample. The sequenced sample was blood. These receptors came from a woman younger than 45 with Graves' ophthalmopathy.

This clonotype was detected ten times or more. The genes are TRBV28 and TRBJ1-2; 8 nucleotides align to TRBD1. Trimming removed 5 bases from V and 4 bases from J; junction bases left unmatched: 3. Looked up from germline, CDR1 is MDHEN and CDR2 is SYDVKM. This CDR3 contains 13 residues. CDR3 region: CASSNRGSYGYTF. CDR3 coding DNA: TGTGCCAGCAGTAACAGGGGGAGCTATGGCTACACCTTC.

This clonotype was recorded at least ten times. This chain joins TRBV25-1 and TRBJ2-5; D uncertain. Trimming stripped 1 base from V and 4 bases from J, with 10 bases between. Germline V CDR1 and CDR2: MGHDK, SYGVNS. The CDR3 contains 14 residues. CDR3 amino acids: CASSESWVIETQYF. The CDR3 coding sequence is TGTGCCAGCAGTGAATCTTGGGTGATAGAGACCCAGTACTTC.

This clonotype has ten or more counts. V is TRBV7-9 and J is TRBJ1-2; D not certain. CDR3 size: 14 residues. CDR1 and CDR2 from the germline V gene are SEHNR and FQNEAQ (reference sequence). V was shortened by 4 bases and J by 3 bases, with 12 bases between the two germline ends. The CDR3 loop reads CASSSSSLHYGYTF. The CDR3 region has the DNA TGTGCCAGCAGCTCCTCCTCCCTCCACTATGGCTACACCTTC.

Worth noting for this clonotype: The junction and the germline gene differ at one end; a read error may be behind it. This chain joins TRBV28 and TRBJ1-3; 7 bases are shared with TRBD1. Germline V gene sequence: CDR1 MDHEN, CDR2 SYDVKM. This CDR3 contains 16 residues. In DNA, the CDR3 is TGTGTCAGCTCCCTAGTTGTGCGACAGGGACGAAACACCATATATTTT. Its translation is CVSSLVVRQGRNTIYF.

This clonotype was recorded many times. The rearrangement uses TRBV12-5 and TRBJ1-5; D gene uncertain. Germline V gives CDR1 LGHNT, CDR2 FRNRAP. V dropped 6 bases and J dropped 1 base, with 16 bases sitting between them. The CDR3 extends over 16 amino acids. CDR3 coding DNA: TGTGCTAGTGGACCAATAGGAGTCCAAAGCAATCAGCCCCAGCATTTT. Encoded protein: CASGPIGVQSNQPQHF.

This clonotype was picked up a small number of times. This may stem from a read error, because a much larger clone lies one nucleotide away. The V and J genes are TRBV4-1 and TRBJ2-4, with unresolved D. The CDR3 covers 11 residues. CDR1 and CDR2 (germline): MGHRA, YSYEKL. The CDR3 sequence: CASSQRNIKYF. Written as DNA, the CDR3 is TGCGCCAGCAGCCAGAGAAACATTAAGTACTTC.

This clonotype was picked up many times. The chain has TRBV3-1 and TRBJ1-1; D gene ambiguous. CDR3 length: 15 residues. Germline loops: CDR1 LGHDT, CDR2 YNNKEL (reference sequence). V lost 0 bases and J lost 6, with 14 bases in between. Here the CDR3 reads CASSQDFGRAAEAFF. The CDR3 DNA follows: TGTGCCAGCAGCCAAGATTTTGGTAGGGCCGCTGAAGCTTTCTTT.

This clonotype was observed a few times. The CDR3 loop reads CASSVSSGGSPYEQYF. CDR3 DNA: TGTGCCAGCAGTGTCTCTAGCGGGGGGTCCCCCTACGAGCAGTACTTC. This rearrangement joins TRBV28 to TRBJ2-7; 11 nucleotides align to TRBD2. The V segment lost 5 bases and the J segment 2 bases; nucleotides outside the gene matches: 8. The germline V gene encodes CDR1 MDHEN and CDR2 SYDVKM. CDR3 size: 16 residues.

The V call is TRBV7-2, the J call TRBJ2-5, with unresolved D. This CDR3 is built from 14 residues. The germline V gene encodes CDR1 SGHTA and CDR2 FQGNSA. V was trimmed by 0 bases and J by 1 base, leaving 6 bases between them. In nucleotides, the CDR3 is TGTGCCAGCAGCTTAGCAACTGGCCAAGAGACCCAGTACTTC. Its protein product is CASSLATGQETQYF.

In this sample, this clonotype turned up a few times. The chain links TRBV10-3 to TRBJ2-7; D call uncertain. The CDR3 has 15 amino acids. Trimming left V 0 bases short and J 5 bases short, with 14 bases between. In germline, CDR1 is ENHRY, CDR2 SYGVKD. CDR3 in DNA: TGTGCCATCAGTGAGTCGACCGGGCCGCCTAACGAGCAGTACTTC. Protein product: CAISESTGPPNEQYF.

The V gene is TRBV12-3 or TRBV12-4, the J gene TRBJ2-5; 9 bases match TRBD1. The J segment lost 5 bases and the V segment lost 6 bases, leaving 10 bases of the junction unmatched. The CDR3 consists of 15 residues. CDR3 DNA sequence: TGTGCCAGCAGCCCCCGGACAGGGGACAGCGAGACCCAGTACTTC. It is translated as CASSPRTGDSETQYF.

This clonotype has only one observation. An end of the junction does not agree with germline; a read error may underlie this. This chain joins TRBV13 and TRBJ1-2, with D tentatively TRBD1 (5 bases). This CDR3 is built from 14 residues. CDR1 and CDR2 (germline): PRHDT, FYEKMQ (reference sequence). The CDR3, as DNA: TGTGTCAGCAGCTTAGGGCAGGGAGGTAGGAGCTACACCTTC. Protein product: CVSSLGQGGRSYTF.

This clonotype came up many times. This chain joins TRBV11-2 and TRBJ2-6; D ambiguous. Germline CDR1 and CDR2: SGHAT and FQNNGV. Trimming stripped 1 base from V and 2 bases from J, with 9 bases between. The CDR3 contains 16 residues. The CDR3 DNA is TGTGCCAGCAGCTTAGTTTCGGCAGCTGGGGCCAACGTCCTGACTTTC. This gives the protein CASSLVSAAGANVLTF.

The rearrangement joins TRBV28 to TRBJ1-3; D ambiguous. The CDR3 has 14 amino acids. CDR1 is MDHEN and CDR2 is SYDVKM in the germline V gene. V lost 3 bases, J lost 0 bases, and 6 bases lay in between. This chain's CDR3 is CASSFYGSGNTIYF. The DNA of the CDR3 is TGTGCCAGCAGTTTTTACGGCTCTGGAAACACCATATATTTT.

In this sample, this clonotype turned up a few times. The rearrangement links TRBV5-1 to TRBJ2-3; 10 bases align to TRBD2. J was trimmed by 2 bases and V by 5 bases; bases with no gene match: 11. The CDR3 runs to 17 residues. The germline CDR1 and CDR2 sequences are SGHRS and YFSETQ. The CDR3 DNA reads as TGCGCCAGCAGTCCGGCCTTACTAGCGGGGTACACAGATACGCAGTATTTT. Amino acid sequence: CASSPALLAGYTDTQYF.

This clonotype was counted once. The junction differs from germline at one of its ends, possibly a read error. This chain connects TRBV7-3 to TRBJ1-1, with TRBD1 as a possible D gene (5 bases). Germline CDR1 is SGHTA and CDR2 is FQGTGA. The CDR3 spans 15 residues. The CDR3 DNA reads as TGTGCCAGCAGCATAACGGGACCTCCGAACACTGAAGCTTTCTTT. Its protein is CASSITGPPNTEAFF.

Remarks on this clonotype: A read error is possible here, since a much larger clone lies one base away. The chain links TRBV9 to TRBJ2-5; D is ambiguous. This CDR3 region has 13 residues. Trimming removed 0 bases at V and 2 bases at J, with 5 bases between. Germline values: CDR1 SGDLS, CDR2 YYNGEE. CDR3 sequence (DNA): TGTGCCAGCAGCGTAGACGGACAAGAGACCCAGTACTTC. Amino acids: CASSVDGQETQYF. The complete variable domain, with remaining parts taken from reference TRBV9 and TRBJ2-5, reads DSGVTQTPKHLITATGQRVTLRCSPRSGDLSVYWYQQSLDQGLQFLIQYYNGEERAKGNILERFSAQQFPDLHSELNLSSLELGDSALYFCASSVDGQETQYFGPGTRLLVL.

V and J are TRBV7-3 and TRBJ1-3, with D tentatively TRBD1 (5 bases). The length of the CDR3 is 15 residues. Deletions cut 5 bases from V and 0 bases from J, with 11 bases between. CDR1 is SGHTA and CDR2 is FQGTGA in the germline V gene. CDR3 DNA: TGTGCCAGCAGCCCCGGGGGGGTCTCTGGAAACACCATATATTTT. Translation gives CASSPGGVSGNTIYF.

This clonotype was seen ten or more times. The chain couples TRBV14 to TRBJ1-1, with no clear D. Per the germline V gene, CDR1 is SGHDN and CDR2 is FVKESK. Deletions cut 2 bases from V and 0 bases from J, with 7 bases between. This CDR3 spans 14 amino acids. The CDR3 nucleotides are TGTGCCAGCAGCCAACCCCAACTGAACACTGAAGCTTTCTTT. Residues: CASSQPQLNTEAFF.

V and J are TRBV2 and TRBJ1-6, with TRBD1 as a possible D gene (6 bases). This CDR3 is 15 amino acids long. CDR1 and CDR2 (germline): SNHLY, FYNNEI. The V end lost 8 bases, the J end lost 8 bases, and 19 bases lay between the germline ends. The CDR3 DNA follows: TGTGCCAGCCAGACCCGAAACAGGGCCGATTCACCCCTCCACTTT. Its translation is CASQTRNRADSPLHF.

CDR3 DNA sequence: TGTGCCAGCAGCTTTAGCGGGGGGGCTATCAATGAGCAGTTCTTC. Its translation: CASSFSGGAINEQFF. The chain uses TRBV7-3 and TRBJ2-1, with TRBD2 identical over 11 bases. This CDR3 is built from 15 residues. Per germline, CDR1 SGHTA and CDR2 FQGTGA. J was trimmed by 6 bases and V by 3 bases; bases with no gene match: 4. Based on the CDR3 plus reference TRBV7-3 and TRBJ2-1, the full variable domain is GAGVSQTPSNKVTEKGKYVELRCDPISGHTALYWYRQSLGQGPEFLIYFQGTGAADDSGLPNDRFFAVRPEGSVSTLKIQRTERGDSAVYLCASSFSGGAINEQFFGPGTRLTVL.

The table lists this clonotype with a few counts. V and J are TRBV4-2 and TRBJ1-1; a weak D match, TRBD1 (6 bases). Germline assignment: CDR1 LGHNA and CDR2 YNFKEQ. V lost 4 bases and J lost 3, with 15 bases in between. The CDR3 runs 15 residues. The CDR3, as DNA: TGTGCCAGCAGCCTACAGAATGGGGGCGACACTGAAGCTTTCTTT. Protein product: CASSLQNGGDTEAFF.

This clonotype was detected only a few times. The CDR3 DNA follows: TGTGCCAGCAGTTTAGCGGGAGGGAGGAACGAGCAGTACTTC. It specifies CASSLAGGRNEQYF. The J gene is TRBJ2-7, the V gene TRBV28, with 9 nucleotides matching TRBD2. Trimming removed 2 bases from V and 5 bases from J; junction bases left unmatched: 4. Germline lookup yields CDR1 MDHEN and CDR2 SYDVKM. There are 14 residues in the CDR3.

This clonotype was recorded many times. The chain carries TRBV6-2 or TRBV6-3 and TRBJ1-3; D uncertain. Germline V CDR1 and CDR2: MNHEY, SVGEGT. V was cut by 7 bases and J by 3 bases, with 7 bases left in between. The CDR3 runs to 12 residues. The CDR3 sequence: CASNDLGNTIYF. The CDR3 DNA follows: TGTGCCAGCAACGACCTTGGAAACACCATATATTTT.

This clonotype was counted at least ten times. This clone may be a read error of a much larger clone one base away. The chain combines TRBV27 with TRBJ1-1; a weak D match, TRBD1 (6 bases). Germline loops: CDR1 MNHEY, CDR2 SMNVEV (reference sequence). The CDR3 is 13 amino acids. Trimming shortened V by 2 bases and J by 5 bases, and 9 bases separated the two germline ends. CDR3 nucleotide sequence: TGTGCCAGCAGTTTACAGGGGAAGACTGAAGCTTTCTTT. Encoded protein: CASSLQGKTEAFF.

This clonotype showed up many times. The chain recombines TRBV4-3 with TRBJ1-3; TRBD1 is a possible D gene (5 bases). Trimming removed 1 base from V and 0 bases from J, with 10 bases in between. The germline gives CDR1 LGHNA, CDR2 YSLEER. CDR3 length: 16 amino acids. CDR3 nucleotides: TGCGCCAGCAGCCAAGGTACAGGCAACTCTGGAAACACCATATATTTT. This gives the protein CASSQGTGNSGNTIYF.

J is TRBJ2-3 and V is TRBV12-3 or TRBV12-4; maybe TRBD2 (6 bases). V lost 3 bases, J lost 2 bases, and 12 bases lay in between. CDR3 length: 15 amino acids. Written as DNA, the CDR3 is TGTGCCAGCAGTTTTGGCGGGGCGCCCACAGATACGCAGTATTTT. Its protein is CASSFGGAPTDTQYF.

This chain links TRBV7-2 with TRBJ2-5, with a tentative D call TRBD2 (6 bases). This CDR3 has 17 residues. CDR1 and CDR2 (germline): SGHTA, FQGNSA. The V end lost 0 bases, the J end lost 4 bases, and 18 bases lay between the germline ends. The CDR3 coding sequence is TGTGCCAGCAGCTTAGCGCTGGTTGCGGGATTAAGAGAGACCCAGTACTTC. Translated: CASSLALVAGLRETQYF.

The chain couples TRBV4-1 to TRBJ2-7, with 9 bases identical to TRBD1. The CDR3 covers 15 residues. Germline CDR1 reads MGHRA; CDR2 reads YSYEKL. V lost 5 bases to trimming and J lost 5 bases; unmatched junction nucleotides: 10. This CDR3 is CASSGGRTGVHEQYF. CDR3 nucleotide sequence: TGCGCCAGCAGCGGGGGCAGGACAGGGGTCCACGAGCAGTACTTC.